The 17 T cell receptor beta chains listed next were all sequenced from one sample in a study of T-cell reconstitution after alpha-beta-depleted transplantation in children. Unique molecular identifiers were used to barcode this TCRbeta library. TCRdb re-called the PCR reads with MiXCR, one entry per CDR3 protein. The profile shows about 240,000 distinct CDR3 sequences, around 11% of them singletons. The specimen was PBMCs from the stem cell graft donor, collected from the stem cell graft. The source is a human donor who donated a stem cell graft to a child with acute lymphoblastic leukemia.

This clonotype was found many times. The chain is built from TRBV9 and TRBJ2-7, with D possibly matching TRBD2 (6 bases). The germline V and J ends were trimmed by 1 base and 0 bases, with 11 bases remaining between them. This CDR3 has 15 amino acids. Germline-derived CDR1 and CDR2 are SGDLS and YYNGEE. CDR3 in amino acids: CASSVSAGTSYEQYF. The CDR3 nucleotides are TGTGCCAGCAGCGTATCGGCGGGGACCTCCTACGAGCAGTACTTC.

A note on this clonotype: This sequence may be a read error, since a much larger clone differs from it by one base. The final CDR3 position lacks the conserved phenylalanine or tryptophan, pointing to a likely read error. The rearrangement links TRBV20-1 to TRBJ1-1, with TRBD1 matching over 9 bases. Germline V gene sequence: CDR1 DFQATT, CDR2 SNEGSKA (reference sequence). V was pared by 1 base and J by 3 bases, with 6 bases of the junction left unmatched. The CDR3 contains 15 residues. Here the CDR3 DNA reads TGCAGTGCTAGAGCACAGGGGGCGTGGGACACTGAAGCTTTCTCT. Amino acid sequence: CSARAQGAWDTEAFS.

The V gene is TRBV11-2, the J gene TRBJ2-6; 10 positions match TRBD1. CDR1 SGHAT and CDR2 FQNNGV come from the germline V gene. V lost 6 bases to trimming and J lost 0 bases; unmatched junction nucleotides: 8. The CDR3 sequence is 18 residues long. CDR3 bases: TGTGCCAGCAGAATCACGGGGACAGGGGACTCTGGGGCCAACGTCCTGACTTTC. Amino acids: CASRITGTGDSGANVLTF.

Points on this clonotype: Being one base from a much bigger clone, this may be a read error. The genes are TRBV10-3 and TRBJ1-1; maybe TRBD1 (6 bases). Germline V lookup: CDR1 ENHRY, CDR2 SYGVKD. Trimming pared 4 bases from V and 1 base from J, leaving 16 bases between. There are 16 residues in the CDR3. Here the CDR3 DNA reads TGTGCCATCAGTGGTGGGGGGGGCGCGGCGAACACTGAAGCTTTCTTT. Protein sequence: CAISGGGGAANTEAFF.

This clonotype was counted many times. The chain is built from TRBV12-3 or TRBV12-4 and TRBJ2-1; D gene uncertain. Trimming shortened V by 5 bases and J by 0 bases, and 11 bases separated the two germline ends. CDR3 size: 15 residues. The CDR3 is CASSPTQGSYNEQFF. CDR3 coding DNA: TGTGCCAGCAGTCCCACACAAGGCTCCTACAATGAGCAGTTCTTC.

This clonotype was observed many times. The gene calls are TRBV7-3 and TRBJ2-3, with 8 bases identical to TRBD1. CDR1 SGHTA and CDR2 FQGTGA come from the germline V gene. This CDR3 comprises 15 residues. Trimming cost V 4 bases and J 0 bases; bases outside gene matches: 3. For the CDR3, the DNA is TGTGCCAGCAGCTGGACAGGGTCTAGCACAGATACGCAGTATTTT. This encodes CASSWTGSSTDTQYF.

As for this clonotype: A much more abundant neighbour one base away suggests this may be a read error. This chain uses TRBV3-1 with TRBJ2-7; TRBD1 matches 7 bases. From germline, CDR1 is LGHDT and CDR2 YNNKEL (reference sequence). The CDR3 has 14 residues. For the CDR3, the DNA is TGTGCCTGCAGCCTGGACAGGCGGTCCTACGAGCAGTACTTC. Translation: CACSLDRRSYEQYF.

The V and J genes are TRBV18 and TRBJ2-3; D tentatively fits TRBD1 or TRBD2 (5 bases each). The CDR3 runs 16 residues. Germline CDR1 reads KGHSH; CDR2 reads LQKENI. The V end lost 1 base, the J end lost 2 bases, and 13 bases lay between the germline ends. DNA of the CDR3: TGTGCCAGCTCACCACGTATGAGGGGACCCACAGATACGCAGTATTTT. Translation gives CASSPRMRGPTDTQYF.

This clonotype appeared a few times. V is TRBV28 and J is TRBJ2-5; the D gene is possibly TRBD2 (6 bases). Per the germline V gene, CDR1 is MDHEN and CDR2 is SYDVKM. Between the trimmed V and J ends, which lost 4 bases and 13 bases, there was a span of 13 bases. This CDR3 comprises 11 residues. The CDR3 nucleotides read TGTGCCAGCAGTTCACTGGCGGGGTGGTACTTC. It yields the protein CASSSLAGWYF.

This clonotype came up many times. The chain recombines TRBV24-1 with TRBJ1-1; 8 bases are a match to TRBD1. The germline V gene has CDR1 KGHDR and CDR2 SFDVKD. The ends lost 3 bases at V and 8 bases at J; junction bases unmatched: 4. There are 13 residues in the CDR3. Written as DNA, the CDR3 is TGTGCCACCAGTGATAGCCGGGACAGGGAAGCTTTCTTT. Translated, it gives CATSDSRDREAFF.

This clonotype was counted many times. The V and J genes are TRBV12-3 or TRBV12-4 and TRBJ1-5; D gene unclear. This CDR3 spans 18 amino acids. Trimming shortened V by 3 bases and J by 0 bases, and 18 bases separated the two germline ends. For the CDR3, the DNA is TGTGCCAGCAGTTTTGCCCCGGTCAGCGTGAATAGCAATCAGCCCCAGCATTTT. Amino acid sequence: CASSFAPVSVNSNQPQHF.

This clonotype has at least ten counts. The chain is built from TRBV29-1 and TRBJ2-7, with D perhaps assigned TRBD1 or TRBD2 (5 bases each). The V end lost 6 bases, the J end lost 2 bases, and 14 bases lay between the germline ends. Germline CDR1 SQVTM, CDR2 ANQGSEA. The CDR3 runs 13 residues. The CDR3 DNA is TGCAGCGTGACTGAGGGGTTCCCCTACGAGCAGTACTTC. It encodes CSVTEGFPYEQYF.

This clonotype occurred many times. This CDR3 is CASSVRFAEAFF. CDR3 nucleotide sequence: TGTGCCAGCAGCGTCAGGTTCGCTGAAGCTTTCTTT. The chain couples TRBV5-8 to TRBJ1-1; D not resolved. The ends were cut back, 4 bases at V and 6 bases at J, with 10 bases in the middle. The CDR3 extends over 12 amino acids. Germline CDR1 reads SGHTS; CDR2 reads YDEGEE.

This clonotype was detected ten times or more. The chain has TRBV4-1 and TRBJ1-2; D unclear. CDR1 and CDR2 from the germline V gene are MGHRA and YSYEKL. The CDR3 spans 14 residues. V was trimmed by 5 bases and J by 6 bases, leaving 16 bases between them. This CDR3 reads CASSYGRRDDGYTF. CDR3 nucleotides: TGCGCCAGCAGCTACGGAAGAAGGGATGATGGCTACACCTTC.

This clonotype was seen many times. V usage is TRBV12-3 or TRBV12-4 and J usage is TRBJ1-3; no definite D call. The CDR3 loop spans 16 amino acids. V was shortened by 6 bases and J by 9 bases, with 24 bases between the two germline ends. CDR3 nucleotides: TGTGCCAGCAGCCCCCGAGACTCGTCGGTTAAGTCCACCATATATTTT. Translated: CASSPRDSSVKSTIYF.

Many counts were recorded for this clonotype. The chain employs TRBV28 and TRBJ1-2, with D possibly TRBD1 on 5 matching bases. Germline V gives CDR1 MDHEN, CDR2 SYDVKM. The V gene lost 4 bases and the J gene lost 0 bases, with 18 bases spanning the gap. The CDR3 sequence is 17 residues long. CDR3 coding DNA: TGTGCCAGCAGTTGGGAATGGAGGGACCCTACTAACTATGGCTACACCTTC. Translated: CASSWEWRDPTNYGYTF.

This clonotype was seen at least ten times. Its ends do not fully match the called genes, so a read error is possible. The V gene is TRBV12-3 or TRBV12-4, the J gene TRBJ1-1, with 8 bases lining up with TRBD1. The CDR3 runs 14 residues. CDR3 sequence (DNA): TGCGCCAGCAGCCTAGGACAGGGGAACACTGAAGCTTTCTTT. Translated: CASSLGQGNTEAFF.